This T cell receptor beta chain was sequenced for a study of cytomegalovirus exposure and HLA in healthy donors. Primers for the PCR totalled 60 Vbeta and 13 Jbeta. Profiling relied on immunoSEQ multiplex PCR, and the TCRdb table lists in-frame clones only, not all of them. The top ten hold about an eighth of the sample, which has roughly 150,000 clones, 80% seen once. This sequence was found in a woman in her 40s in good health and CMV-seronegative. The source material was PBMCs.

The CDR3 nucleotides are TGTGCCAGCAGCCATGCTAGCGGGGGGTACAATGAGCAGTTCTTC. Protein: CASSHASGGYNEQFF. The rearrangement uses TRBV28 and TRBJ2-1, with TRBD2 matching 11 bases. The CDR3 covers 15 residues. Germline CDR1 MDHEN, CDR2 SYDVKM. V lost 6 bases, J lost 4 bases, and 5 bases stayed unmatched. The full variable domain, its missing parts supplied by reference TRBV28 and TRBJ2-1, is DVKVTQSSRYLVKRTGEKVFLECVQDMDHENMFWYRQDPGLGLRLIYFSYDVKMKEKGDIPEGYSVSREKKERFSLILESASTNQTSMYLCASSHASGGYNEQFFGPGTRLTVL.